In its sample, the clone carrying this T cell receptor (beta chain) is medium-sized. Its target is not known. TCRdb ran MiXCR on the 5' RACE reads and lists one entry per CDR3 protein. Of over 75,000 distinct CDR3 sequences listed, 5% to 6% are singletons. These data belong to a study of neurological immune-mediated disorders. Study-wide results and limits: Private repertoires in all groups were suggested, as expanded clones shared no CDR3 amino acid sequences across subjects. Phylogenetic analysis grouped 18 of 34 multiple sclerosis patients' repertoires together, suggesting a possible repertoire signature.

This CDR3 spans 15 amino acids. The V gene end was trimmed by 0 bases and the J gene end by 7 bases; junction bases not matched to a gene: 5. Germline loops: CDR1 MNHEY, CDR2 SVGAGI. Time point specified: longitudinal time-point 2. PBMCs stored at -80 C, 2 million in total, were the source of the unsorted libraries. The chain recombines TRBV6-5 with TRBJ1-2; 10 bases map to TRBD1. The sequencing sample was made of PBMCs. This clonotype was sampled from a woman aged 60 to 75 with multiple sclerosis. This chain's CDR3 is CASSYSGDRGLGYTF. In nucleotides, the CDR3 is TGTGCCAGCAGTTACTCGGGGGACAGGGGTCTTGGCTACACCTTC.